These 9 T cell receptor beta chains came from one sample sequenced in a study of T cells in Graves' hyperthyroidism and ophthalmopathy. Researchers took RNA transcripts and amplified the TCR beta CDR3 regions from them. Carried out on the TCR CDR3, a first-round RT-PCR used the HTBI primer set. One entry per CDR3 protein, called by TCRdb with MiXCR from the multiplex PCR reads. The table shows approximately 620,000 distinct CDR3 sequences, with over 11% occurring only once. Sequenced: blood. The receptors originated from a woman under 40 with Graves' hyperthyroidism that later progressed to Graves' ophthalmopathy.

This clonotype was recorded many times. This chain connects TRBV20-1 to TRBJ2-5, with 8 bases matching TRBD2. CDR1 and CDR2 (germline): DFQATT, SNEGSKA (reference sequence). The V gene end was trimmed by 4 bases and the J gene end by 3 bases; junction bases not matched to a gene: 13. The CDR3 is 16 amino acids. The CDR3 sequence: CSATLQGRAGEETQYF. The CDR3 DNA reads TGCAGTGCTACTCTCCAAGGAAGAGCGGGAGAAGAGACCCAGTACTTC.

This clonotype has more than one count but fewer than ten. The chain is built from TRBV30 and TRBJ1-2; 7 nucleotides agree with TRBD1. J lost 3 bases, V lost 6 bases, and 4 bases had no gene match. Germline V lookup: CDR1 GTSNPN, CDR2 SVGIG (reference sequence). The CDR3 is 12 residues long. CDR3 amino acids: CACQGGYYGYTF. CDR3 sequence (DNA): TGTGCCTGTCAAGGGGGCTACTATGGCTACACCTTC.

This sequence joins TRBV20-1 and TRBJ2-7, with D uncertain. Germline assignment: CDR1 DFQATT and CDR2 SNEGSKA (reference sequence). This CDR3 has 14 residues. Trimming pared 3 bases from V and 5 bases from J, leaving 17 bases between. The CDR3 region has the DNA TGCAGTGCTAGGGACCGCCCTGAGGTCCACGAGCAGTACTTC. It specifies CSARDRPEVHEQYF.

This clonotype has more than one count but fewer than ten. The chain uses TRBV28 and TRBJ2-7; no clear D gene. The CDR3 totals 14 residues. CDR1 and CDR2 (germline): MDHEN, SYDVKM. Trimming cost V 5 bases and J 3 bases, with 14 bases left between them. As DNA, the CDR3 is TGTGCCAGCAGTCCTCGGCCCTCTAGCTACGAGCAGTACTTC. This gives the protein CASSPRPSSYEQYF.

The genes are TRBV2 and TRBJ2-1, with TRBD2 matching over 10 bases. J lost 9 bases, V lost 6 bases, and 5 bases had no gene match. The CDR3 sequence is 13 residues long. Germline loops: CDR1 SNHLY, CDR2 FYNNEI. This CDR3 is CASSPLAGVEQFF. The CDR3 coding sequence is TGTGCCAGCAGCCCCCTAGCGGGAGTTGAGCAGTTCTTC. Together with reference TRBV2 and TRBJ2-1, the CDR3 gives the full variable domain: EPEVTQTPSHQVTQMGQEVILRCVPISNHLYFYWYRQILGQKVEFLVSFYNNEISEKSEIFDDQFSVERPDGSNFTLKIRSTKLEDSAMYFCASSPLAGVEQFFGPGTRLTVL.

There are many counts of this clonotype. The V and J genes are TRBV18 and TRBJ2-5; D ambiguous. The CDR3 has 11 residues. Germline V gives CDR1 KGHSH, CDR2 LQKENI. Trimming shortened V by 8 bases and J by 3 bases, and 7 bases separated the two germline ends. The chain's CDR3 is CASSPEETQYF. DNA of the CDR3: TGTGCCAGCAGCCCCGAAGAGACCCAGTACTTC.

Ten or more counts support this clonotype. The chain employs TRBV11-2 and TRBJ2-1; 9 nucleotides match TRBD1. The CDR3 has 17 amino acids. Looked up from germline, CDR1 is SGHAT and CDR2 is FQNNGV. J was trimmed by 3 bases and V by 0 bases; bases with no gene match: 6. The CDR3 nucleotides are TGTGCCAGCAGCTTAGACCCGGACAGGGGATTCTACAATGAGCAGTTCTTC. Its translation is CASSLDPDRGFYNEQFF.

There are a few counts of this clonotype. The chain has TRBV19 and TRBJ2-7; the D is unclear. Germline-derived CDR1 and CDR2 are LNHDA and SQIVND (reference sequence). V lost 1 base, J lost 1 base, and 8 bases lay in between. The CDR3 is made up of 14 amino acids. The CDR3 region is CASSIAADSYEQYF. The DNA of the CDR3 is TGTGCCAGTAGTATAGCCGCAGATTCCTACGAGCAGTACTTC.

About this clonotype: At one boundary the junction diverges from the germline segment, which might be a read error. This CDR3 reads CASSAGTVYERYF. DNA for the CDR3: TGTGCCAGCAGTGCGGGGACAGTCTACGAGCGGTACTTC. The chain couples TRBV25-1 to TRBJ2-7; TRBD1 aligns across 7 bases. Looked up from germline, CDR1 is MGHDK and CDR2 is SYGVNS. The CDR3 consists of 13 residues.